The rows below give T cell receptor beta chains drawn from one sample of a study. TCRdb redid the calling of the RT-PCR reads with MiXCR, one entry per CDR3 protein. The sample contains 650,000 to 800,000 distinct CDR3 sequences, more than 13% of which appear only once. Sample: memory CD4+ T cells from blood. Every receptor here comes from a female donor in good health, serving as a healthy control. Each CDR3 is given with its conserved first and last residue. Fields, in order: V gene, J gene, clone size, D gene, CDR3 protein, CDR3 DNA. A D gene is named only where the DNA matches it firmly. For some rows the clone size is stated as once, few or many, or as a class when expanded; others skip it.

V: TRBV5-1
J: TRBJ2-2
size: .
D: .
CDR3: CASSFDQAPGTGELFF
DNA: TGCGCCAGCAGCTTTGATCAGGCACCTGGCACCGGGGAGCTGTTTTTT

V: TRBV10-2
J: TRBJ2-3
size: many
D: .
CDR3: CASRGGPPSTDTQYF
DNA: TGCGCCAGCAGGGGGGGACCCCCTAGCACAGATACGCAGTATTTT

V: TRBV20-1
J: TRBJ2-5
size: .
D: TRBD1
CDR3: CSAEQGLMETQYF
DNA: TGCAGTGCAGAACAGGGGTTAATGGAGACCCAGTACTTC

V: TRBV4-3
J: TRBJ1-5
size: .
D: .
CDR3: CASSYWGGPQHF
DNA: TGCGCCAGCAGCTATTGGGGGGGGCCCCAGCATTTT

V: TRBV16
J: TRBJ1-1
size: many
D: .
CDR3: CASSQSSAGTTAFF
DNA: TGTGCCAGCAGCCAATCGTCAGCAGGCACTACGGCTTTCTTT

V: TRBV7-2
J: TRBJ2-4
size: .
D: .
CDR3: CASSEYTKNIQYF
DNA: TGTGCCAGCAGTGAATATACCAAAAACATTCAGTACTTC

V: TRBV27
J: TRBJ2-1
size: .
D: .
CDR3: CASSLIGHGEQFF
DNA: TGTGCCAGCAGTTTGATTGGTCACGGTGAGCAGTTCTTC

V: TRBV7-2
J: TRBJ1-2
size: many
D: .
CDR3: CASSLARQGYGYTF
DNA: TGTGCCAGCAGCTTAGCGCGACAAGGATATGGCTACACCTTC

V: TRBV7-3
J: TRBJ2-4
size: .
D: .
CDR3: CASSPTGTGDIQYF
DNA: TGTGCCAGCAGCCCAACCGGTACGGGGGACATTCAGTACTTC

V: TRBV28
J: TRBJ2-7
size: few
D: TRBD1
CDR3: CASSGPGTGGSYEQYF
DNA: TGTGCCAGCAGTGGACCCGGGACAGGGGGCTCCTACGAGCAGTACTTC

V: TRBV24-1
J: TRBJ1-6
size: .
D: .
CDR3: CATRDQYKDSPLHF
DNA: TGTGCCACCAGAGACCAATACAAGGATTCACCCCTCCACTTT

V: TRBV30
J: TRBJ1-2
size: .
D: .
CDR3: CAWSLSYGYTF
DNA: TGTGCCTGGAGTCTGTCCTATGGCTACACCTTC

V: TRBV20-1
J: TRBJ2-4
size: .
D: TRBD2
CDR3: CSACGTSGTNIQYF
DNA: TGCAGTGCTTGCGGGACTAGCGGGACAAACATTCAGTACTTC

V: TRBV5-1
J: TRBJ2-2
size: few
D: .
CDR3: CASSLAGALGNTGELFF
DNA: TGCGCCAGCAGCTTGGCCGGGGCATTGGGGAACACCGGGGAGCTGTTTTTT

V: TRBV5-1
J: TRBJ1-1
size: few
D: TRBD1
CDR3: CASSGQGISGEAFF
DNA: TGCGCCAGCAGCGGACAGGGAATCAGCGGTGAAGCTTTCTTT

V: TRBV27
J: TRBJ1-5
size: many
D: TRBD1
CDR3: CASSGQGGGQPQHF
DNA: TGTGCCAGCTCTGGACAGGGGGGCGGCCAGCCCCAGCATTTT

V: TRBV20-1
J: TRBJ2-1
size: few
D: TRBD1
CDR3: CSAPETGWNEQFF
DNA: TGCAGTGCCCCAGAGACAGGGTGGAATGAGCAGTTCTTC

V: TRBV10-3
J: TRBJ2-3
size: .
D: .
CDR3: CAINGGPGADTQYF
DNA: TGTGCCATCAATGGAGGACCCGGGGCAGATACGCAGTATTTT

V: TRBV27
J: TRBJ2-7
size: few
D: .
CDR3: CASSLSRSVEQYF
DNA: TGTGCCAGCAGTTTATCGAGATCCGTCGAGCAGTACTTC

V: TRBV20-1
J: TRBJ1-6
size: many
D: TRBD1
CDR3: CSARVGTGGSYGDSPLHF
DNA: TGCAGTGCTAGAGTAGGGACAGGGGGCTCCTATGGGGATTCACCCCTCCACTTT

V: TRBV9
J: TRBJ2-1
size: .
D: TRBD1
CDR3: CASSAGTGEYNEQFF
DNA: TGTGCCAGCAGCGCCGGGACAGGGGAATACAATGAGCAGTTCTTC

V: TRBV20-1
J: TRBJ2-3
size: few
D: .
CDR3: CSAREGRAGWITDTQYF
DNA: TGCAGTGCTAGAGAGGGTAGAGCGGGTTGGATCACAGATACGCAGTATTTT

V: TRBV28
J: TRBJ2-3
size: .
D: .
CDR3: CASVTRGLSTDTQYF
DNA: TGTGCCAGCGTCACCCGGGGATTGAGCACAGATACGCAGTATTTT

V: TRBV21-1
J: TRBJ1-6
size: .
D: .
CDR3: CASSKAGLTLHF
DNA: TGTGCCAGCAGCAAAGCGGGCTTAACCCTCCACTTT

V: TRBV20-1
J: TRBJ2-3
size: .
D: .
CDR3: CSARPSAGSGDTQYF
DNA: TGCAGTGCTAGACCATCCGCGGGATCGGGAGATACGCAGTATTTT

V: TRBV29-1
J: TRBJ2-1
size: many
D: TRBD2
CDR3: CSVEGLARDSSYNEQFF
DNA: TGCAGCGTCGAGGGACTAGCCCGAGATAGCTCCTACAATGAGCAGTTCTTC

V: TRBV29-1
J: TRBJ2-3
size: .
D: TRBD2
CDR3: CSVVLAGPPDTQYF
DNA: TGCAGCGTTGTACTAGCGGGTCCCCCAGATACGCAGTATTTT